Listed below are T cell receptor beta chains from one sample, sequenced in a study of OX40 agonist ivuxolimab in advanced cancers. Assay used: immunoSEQ multiplex PCR; TCRdb lists only in-frame clones, some missing. Of 48,000 or so clones listed, around 84% are singletons. This material consisted of CD4+ or CD8+ T cells sorted from blood, taken in a trial of the OX40 agonist ivuxolimab. These receptors were collected from an adult with an advanced solid tumor such as melanoma, head and neck, liver or kidney cancer. CDR3s leave out the opening cysteine and the closing phenylalanine or tryptophan.

v_gene,j_gene,CDR3aa
TRBV12-5,TRBJ2-6,ASGLVRFLGLDSGANVLT
TRBV5-1,TRBJ1-1,ASSLQGARDTEAF
TRBV2,TRBJ2-3,ASQTSGGTDTQY
TRBV30,TRBJ1-3,AWSFRTSSGNTIY
TRBV7-9,TRBJ1-5,ASSFERPPQH
TRBV7-2,TRBJ2-1,ASSTGLARREQF
TRBV25-1,TRBJ1-1,ATPPRRNTEAF
TRBV7-9,TRBJ2-7,ASSQAGYEQY
TRBV6-5,TRBJ2-2,ASSPRGPGELF
TRBV10-3,TRBJ2-2,AITTGNTGELF
TRBV11-2,TRBJ1-4,ASSARQGQREKLF